Below are 3 T cell receptor beta chains sequenced from a single sample in a study of beta chain features in type 1 diabetes. All of the isolated RNA was reverse transcribed, so expressed TCRB transcripts were sequenced. Clones were sequenced by immunoSEQ multiplex PCR, and TCRdb holds only the in-frame ones, with some missing. The sample has fewer than 650,000 clones, about a sixth seen once. The sequencing input was naive CD4+ T cells from blood. The receptors stem from a man aged 18 to 29 in good health.

V and J are TRBV25-1 and TRBJ1-6; D is possibly TRBD1 (5 bases). Germline-derived CDR1 and CDR2 are MGHDK and SYGVNS. V lost 6 bases to trimming and J lost 9 bases, with 15 bases between them. The CDR3 consists of 14 residues. This CDR3 reads CASRTEGNFSPLHF. CDR3 nucleotides: TGTGCCAGCAGGACAGAAGGGAATTTTTCACCCCTCCACTTT.

The V and J genes are TRBV28 and TRBJ2-1, with 7 bases lining up with TRBD2. From germline, CDR1 is MDHEN and CDR2 SYDVKM. The CDR3 sequence is 15 residues long. V was clipped by 2 bases and J by 9 bases; unmatched bases: 10. CDR3 DNA: TGTGCCAGCAGTTTACGGTTGGCGGGGGTCGGTGAGCAGTTCTTC. This translates into CASSLRLAGVGEQFF.

This chain uses TRBV29-1 with TRBJ2-7; 12 bases agree with TRBD2. CDR1 and CDR2 from the germline V gene are SQVTM and ANQGSEA. After removal of 7 bases from V and 3 bases from J, the junction contained 4 bases not matched to a gene. This CDR3 has 13 amino acids. This CDR3 reads CSAATSGGYEQYF. The CDR3 DNA follows: TGCAGCGCCGCGACTAGCGGGGGCTACGAGCAGTACTTC.